The clone carrying this T cell receptor beta chain is medium-sized by share. The antigen is undetermined. Profiled with immunoSEQ multiplex PCR; TCRdb holds only in-frame clones, not every one. The profile covers about 10,000 clones, none occurring a single time. Germline-derived CDR1 and CDR2 are SGHTS and YDEGEE. V dropped 4 bases and J dropped 4 bases, with 17 bases sitting between them. The CDR3 sequence is 15 residues long. Cyclophosphamide on days +3 and +4 followed busulfan-fludarabine conditioning and a marrow graft. The data are from a study of T cells after posttransplantation cyclophosphamide. Overall study findings and caveats: TRB clonality was highly associated with recipient CMV seropositivity and reactivation. Later post-transplant blood repertoires were often dominated by donor CD8+ memory clones. Tissue-infiltrating T cells from skin or gut overlapped little with blood T cells.

The starting material was PBMCs, obtained roughly 350 days after allogeneic stem cell transplant with posttransplant cyclophosphamide. This clonotype was obtained from a male patient aged 45-60 years who received an allogeneic stem cell transplant from a related donor and was CMV-positive. The graft donor may be the source of some T cells. The chain employs TRBV5-8 and TRBJ1-2, with a possible D match to TRBD1 (5 bases). CDR3 loop: CASSGGTGYRYGYTF. The CDR3 DNA follows: TGTGCCAGCAGCGGCGGAACAGGTTACCGCTATGGCTACACCTTC.